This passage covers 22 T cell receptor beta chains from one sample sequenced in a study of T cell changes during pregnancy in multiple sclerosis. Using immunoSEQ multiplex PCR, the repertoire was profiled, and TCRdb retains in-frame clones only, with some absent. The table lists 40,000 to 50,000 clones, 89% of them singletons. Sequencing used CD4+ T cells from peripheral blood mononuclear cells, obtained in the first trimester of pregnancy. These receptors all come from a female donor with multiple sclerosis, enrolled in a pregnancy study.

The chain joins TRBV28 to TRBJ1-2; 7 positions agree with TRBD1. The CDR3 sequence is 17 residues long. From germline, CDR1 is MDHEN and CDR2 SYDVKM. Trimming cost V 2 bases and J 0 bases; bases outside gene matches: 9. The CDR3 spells CASSLGSGTASNYGYTF. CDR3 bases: TGTGCCAGCAGTTTAGGATCCGGGACAGCTTCTAACTATGGCTACACCTTC.

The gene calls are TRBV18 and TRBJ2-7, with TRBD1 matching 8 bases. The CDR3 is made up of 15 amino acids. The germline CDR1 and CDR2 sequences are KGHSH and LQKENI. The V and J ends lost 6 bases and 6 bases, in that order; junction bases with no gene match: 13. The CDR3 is CASSLSTDRDTEQYF. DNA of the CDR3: TGTGCCAGCTCGCTGAGTACGGACAGGGATACCGAGCAGTACTTC.

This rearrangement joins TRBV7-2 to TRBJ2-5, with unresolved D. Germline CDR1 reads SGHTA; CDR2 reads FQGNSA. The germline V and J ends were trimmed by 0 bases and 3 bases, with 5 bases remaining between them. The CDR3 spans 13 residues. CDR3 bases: TGTGCCAGCAGCTTAGCCAGAAAAGAGACCCAGTACTTC. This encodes CASSLARKETQYF. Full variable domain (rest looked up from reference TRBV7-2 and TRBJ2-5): GAGVSQSPSNKVTEKGKDVELRCDPISGHTALYWYRQSLGQGLEFLIYFQGNSAPDKSGLPSDRFSAERTGGSVSTLTIQRTQQEDSAVYLCASSLARKETQYFGPGTRLLVL.

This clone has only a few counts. The CDR3 protein is CASSPTSGLEAFF. CDR3 sequence (DNA): TGTGCCAGCTCACCGACGTCGGGACTAGAAGCTTTCTTT. The chain couples TRBV18 to TRBJ1-1; TRBD1 might be the D (5 bases). Germline CDR1 is KGHSH and CDR2 is LQKENI. This CDR3 region has 13 residues. V lost 3 bases to trimming and J lost 8 bases, with 13 bases between them.

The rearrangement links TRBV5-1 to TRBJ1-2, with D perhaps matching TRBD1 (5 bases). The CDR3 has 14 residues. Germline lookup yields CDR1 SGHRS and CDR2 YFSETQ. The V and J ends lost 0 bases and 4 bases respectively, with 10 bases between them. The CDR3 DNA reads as TGCGCCAGCAGCTTGGAGGCAGGGCCCTATGGCTACACCTTC. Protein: CASSLEAGPYGYTF.

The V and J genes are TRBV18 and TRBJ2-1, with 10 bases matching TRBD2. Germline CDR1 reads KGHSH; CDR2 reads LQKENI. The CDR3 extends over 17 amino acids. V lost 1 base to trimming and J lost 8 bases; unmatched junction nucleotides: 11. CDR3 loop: CASSPQTSGMIWYEQFF. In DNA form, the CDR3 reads TGTGCCAGCTCACCACAAACTAGCGGGATGATATGGTATGAGCAGTTCTTC.

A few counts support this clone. The CDR3 protein is CASSRQGTGANVLTF. For the CDR3, the DNA is TGTGCCAGCAGCCGCCAGGGGACTGGGGCCAACGTCCTGACTTTC. V gene TRBV5-5 combines with J gene TRBJ2-6, with TRBD1 as a possible D gene (6 bases). The germline CDR1 and CDR2 sequences are SGHKS and YYEKEE (reference sequence). The CDR3 is made up of 15 amino acids. The V gene lost 4 bases and the J gene lost 2 bases, with 10 bases spanning the gap.

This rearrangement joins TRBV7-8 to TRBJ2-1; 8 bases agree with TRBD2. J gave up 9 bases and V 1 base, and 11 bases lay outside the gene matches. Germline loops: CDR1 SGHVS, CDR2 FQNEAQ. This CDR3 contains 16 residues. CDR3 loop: CASSLVLASGLFEQFF. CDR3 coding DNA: TGTGCCAGCAGCTTAGTATTGGCTAGCGGGCTTTTTGAGCAGTTCTTC.

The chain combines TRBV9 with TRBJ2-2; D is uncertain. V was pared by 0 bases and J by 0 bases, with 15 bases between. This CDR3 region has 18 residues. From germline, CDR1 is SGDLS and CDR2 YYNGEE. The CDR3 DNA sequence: TGTGCCAGCAGCGTAGGAGCCACGACAAAATCGAACACCGGGGAGCTGTTTTTT. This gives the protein CASSVGATTKSNTGELFF.

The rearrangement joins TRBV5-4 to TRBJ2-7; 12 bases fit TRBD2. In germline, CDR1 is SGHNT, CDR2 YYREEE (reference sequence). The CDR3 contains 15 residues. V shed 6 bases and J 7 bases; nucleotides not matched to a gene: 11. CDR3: CASKPLAGGPREQYF. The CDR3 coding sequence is TGTGCCAGCAAACCCCTAGCGGGAGGGCCTAGGGAGCAGTACTTC.

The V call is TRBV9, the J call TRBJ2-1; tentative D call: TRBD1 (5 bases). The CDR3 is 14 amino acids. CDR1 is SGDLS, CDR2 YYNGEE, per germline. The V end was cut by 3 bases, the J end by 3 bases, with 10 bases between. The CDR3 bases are TGTGCCAGCAGCGACAGGCAAATCTACAATGAGCAGTTCTTC. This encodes CASSDRQIYNEQFF.

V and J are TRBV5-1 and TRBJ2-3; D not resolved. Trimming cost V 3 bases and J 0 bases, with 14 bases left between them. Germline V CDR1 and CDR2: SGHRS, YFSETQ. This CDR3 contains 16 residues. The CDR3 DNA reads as TGCGCCAGCAGCTCCCAGAGTCAGACTAGCACAGATACGCAGTATTTT. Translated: CASSSQSQTSTDTQYF.

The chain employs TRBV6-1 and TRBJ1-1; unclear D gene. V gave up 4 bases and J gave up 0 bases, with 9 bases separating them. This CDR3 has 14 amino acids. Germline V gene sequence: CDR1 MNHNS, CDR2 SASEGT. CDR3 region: CASSARRVNTEAFF. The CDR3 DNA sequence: TGTGCCAGCAGTGCCAGACGGGTGAACACTGAAGCTTTCTTT.

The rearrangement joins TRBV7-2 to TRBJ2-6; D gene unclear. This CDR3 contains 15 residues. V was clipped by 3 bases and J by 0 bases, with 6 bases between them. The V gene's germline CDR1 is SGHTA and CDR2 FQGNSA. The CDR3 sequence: CASSFSGSGANVLTF. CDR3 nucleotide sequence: TGTGCCAGCAGCTTTTCCGGCTCTGGGGCCAACGTCCTGACTTTC.

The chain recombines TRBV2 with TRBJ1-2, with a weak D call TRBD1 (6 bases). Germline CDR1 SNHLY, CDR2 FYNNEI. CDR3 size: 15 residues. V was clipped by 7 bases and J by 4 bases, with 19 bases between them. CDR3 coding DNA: TGTGCCAGCACCCTAAGGGGGGGGCGTTTCTATGGCTACACCTTC. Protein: CASTLRGGRFYGYTF.

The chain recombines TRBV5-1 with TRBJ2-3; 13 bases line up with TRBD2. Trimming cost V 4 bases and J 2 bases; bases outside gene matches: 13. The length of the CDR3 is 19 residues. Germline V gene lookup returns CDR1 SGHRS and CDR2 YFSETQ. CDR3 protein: CASSGSTPGLAGYTDTQYF. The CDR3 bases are TGCGCCAGCAGCGGTAGCACGCCGGGACTAGCGGGGTACACAGATACGCAGTATTTT.

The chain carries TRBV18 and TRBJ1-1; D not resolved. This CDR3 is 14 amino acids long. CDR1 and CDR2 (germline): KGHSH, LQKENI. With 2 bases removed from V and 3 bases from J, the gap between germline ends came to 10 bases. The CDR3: CASSPGRWDTEAFF. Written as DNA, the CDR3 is TGTGCCAGCTCACCAGGGAGGTGGGACACTGAAGCTTTCTTT. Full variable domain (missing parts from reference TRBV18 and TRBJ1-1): NAGVMQNPRHLVRRRGQEARLRCSPMKGHSHVYWYRQLPEEGLKFMVYLQKENIIDESGMPKERFSAEFPKEGPSILRIQQVVRGDSAAYFCASSPGRWDTEAFFGQGTRLTVV.

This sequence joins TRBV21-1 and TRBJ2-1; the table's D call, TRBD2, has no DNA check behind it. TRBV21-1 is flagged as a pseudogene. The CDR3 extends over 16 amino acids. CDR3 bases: TGTGCCAGCAGCAAAGGCGGGGCGCGGGAGAAGGATGAGCAGTTCTTC. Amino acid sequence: CASSKGGAREKDEQFF.

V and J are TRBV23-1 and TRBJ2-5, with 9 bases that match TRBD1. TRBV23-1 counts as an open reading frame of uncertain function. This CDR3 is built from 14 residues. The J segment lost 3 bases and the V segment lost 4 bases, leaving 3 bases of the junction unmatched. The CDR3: CASSPWTGEETQYF. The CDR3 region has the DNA TGCGCCAGCAGTCCCTGGACAGGGGAAGAGACCCAGTACTTC.

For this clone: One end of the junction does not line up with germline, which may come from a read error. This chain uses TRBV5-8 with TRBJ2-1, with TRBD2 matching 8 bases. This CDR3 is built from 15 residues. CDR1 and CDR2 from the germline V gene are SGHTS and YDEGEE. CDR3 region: CASSQDGRATNEQFF. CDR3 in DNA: TGCGCCAGCAGCCAAGACGGGAGGGCTACAAATGAGCAGTTCTTC.

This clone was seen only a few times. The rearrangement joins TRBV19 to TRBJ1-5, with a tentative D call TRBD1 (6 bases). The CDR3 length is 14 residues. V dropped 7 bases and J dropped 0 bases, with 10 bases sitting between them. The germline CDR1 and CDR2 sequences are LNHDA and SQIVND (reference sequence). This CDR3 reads CASTAGDSNQPQHF. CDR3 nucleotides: TGTGCCAGTACAGCAGGGGATAGCAATCAGCCCCAGCATTTT.

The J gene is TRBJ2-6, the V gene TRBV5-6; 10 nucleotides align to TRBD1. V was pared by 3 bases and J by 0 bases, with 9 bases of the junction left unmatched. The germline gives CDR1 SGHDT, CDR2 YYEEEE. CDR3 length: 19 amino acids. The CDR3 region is CASSSGGGQGRSGANVLTF. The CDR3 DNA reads TGTGCCAGCAGCTCGGGGGGGGGACAGGGGCGCTCTGGGGCCAACGTCCTGACTTTC.